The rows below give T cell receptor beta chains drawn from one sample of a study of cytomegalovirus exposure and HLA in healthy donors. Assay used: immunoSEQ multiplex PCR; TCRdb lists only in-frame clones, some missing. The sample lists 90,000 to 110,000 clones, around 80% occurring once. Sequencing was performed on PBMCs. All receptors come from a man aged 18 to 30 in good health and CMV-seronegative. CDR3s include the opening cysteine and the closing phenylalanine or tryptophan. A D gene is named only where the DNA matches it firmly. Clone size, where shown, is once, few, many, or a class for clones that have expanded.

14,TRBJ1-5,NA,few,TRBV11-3,TGTGCCAGCAGTTTTGGGGGGGAGGGTCAGCCCCAGCATTTT,CASSFGGEGQPQHF
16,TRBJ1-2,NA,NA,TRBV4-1,TGCGCCAGCAGCCACCAGGTCCCTCCGGCTAACTATGGCTACACCTTC,CASSHQVPPANYGYTF
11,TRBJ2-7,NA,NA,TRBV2,TGTGCCAGCAGTGCAGGCTACGAGCAGTACTTC,CASSAGYEQYF
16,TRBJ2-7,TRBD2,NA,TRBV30,TGTGCCTGGAGGACCCCGGGGCTAGCGGGAGTTTACGAGCAGTACTTC,CAWRTPGLAGVYEQYF
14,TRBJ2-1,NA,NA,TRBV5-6,TGTGCCAGCAGCTTGGGTAGCTCCTACAATGAGCAGTTCTTC,CASSLGSSYNEQFF
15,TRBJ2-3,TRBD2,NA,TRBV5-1,TGCGCCAGCAGCAGCGGACTAGCGGGTGCAGATACGCAGTATTTT,CASSSGLAGADTQYF
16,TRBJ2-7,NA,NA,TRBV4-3,TGCGCCAGCAGCCCTACACCAGGGGATGACTCCTACGAGCAGTACTTC,CASSPTPGDDSYEQYF
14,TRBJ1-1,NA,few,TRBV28,TGTGCCAGCATCCTTGGGGGGGGACACACTGAAGCTTTCTTT,CASILGGGHTEAFF
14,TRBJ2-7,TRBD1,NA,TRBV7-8,TGTGCCAGCAGCTCATCCGGGACAGGCTACGAGCAGTACTTC,CASSSSGTGYEQYF
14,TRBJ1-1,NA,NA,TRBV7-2,TGTGCCAGCAGCTTAGTAGGCCGGGATACTGAAGCTTTCTTT,CASSLVGRDTEAFF
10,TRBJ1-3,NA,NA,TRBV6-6,TGTGCCAGCCGGGGAAACACCATATATTTT,CASRGNTIYF
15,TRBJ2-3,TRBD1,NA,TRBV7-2,TGTGCCAGCAGGAAGGACAGGGGGTGGACAGATACGCAGTATTTT,CASRKDRGWTDTQYF
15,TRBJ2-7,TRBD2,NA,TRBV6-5,TGTGCCAGCACCCCCCTAGCGGGAGACGGGTACGAGCAGTACTTC,CASTPLAGDGYEQYF
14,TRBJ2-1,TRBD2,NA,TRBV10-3,TGTGCCATCAGTGATAGGACTAGGAGTAATGAGCAGTTCTTC,CAISDRTRSNEQFF
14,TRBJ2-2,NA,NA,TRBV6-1,TGTGCCAGCAGTGAAGCTGGCAGTCGCGGGGAGCTGTTTTTT,CASSEAGSRGELFF
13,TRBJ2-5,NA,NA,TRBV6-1,TGTGCCAGCAGCTATACTCCTCAAGAGACCCAGTACTTC,CASSYTPQETQYF
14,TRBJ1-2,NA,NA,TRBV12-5,TGTGCTAGTGGTTTGGTACTTAAGGGGTACGGCTACACCTTC,CASGLVLKGYGYTF
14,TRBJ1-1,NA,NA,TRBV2,TGTGCCAGCAGGGAGCGGACGGGGAACACTGAAGCTTTCTTT,CASRERTGNTEAFF
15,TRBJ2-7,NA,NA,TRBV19,TGTGCCAGTAGTATTGAACGGGAGAGCTCCTACGAGCAGTACTTC,CASSIERESSYEQYF
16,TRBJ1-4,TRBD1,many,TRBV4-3,TGCGCCAGCAGCCAACGGACAGGGGTCACCAATGAAAAACTGTTTTTT,CASSQRTGVTNEKLFF